The rows below give T cell receptor beta chains drawn from one sample of a study of human T cells and chemical hapten exposure. TCRdb processed the RACE reads anew with MiXCR; each CDR3 protein has one entry. The profile shows under 90,000 distinct CDR3 sequences, roughly a tenth of them singletons. The sample here was whole blood, taken in connection with sensitization to the hapten diphenylcyclopropenone (DPC). The receptors were sampled from a woman aged 40-49 years with alopecia areata. Some clones in this sample may be carry-over from other donors' samples. Each CDR3 is given with its conserved first and last residue. D genes are given only for firm matches. Clone size is not always given. Where it is, it says once, few, many or a class for expanded clones.

J: TRBJ2-4; size: few; D: .; V: TRBV4-3; CDR3: CASSRDRWGIQYF; DNA: TGCGCCAGCAGCCGAGACAGGTGGGGCATTCAGTACTTC
J: TRBJ1-1; size: few; D: .; V: TRBV30; CDR3: CAWSRTGIEAFF; DNA: TGTGCCTGGAGTCGCACAGGGATTGAAGCTTTCTTT
J: TRBJ1-6; size: .; D: TRBD1; V: TRBV11-1; CDR3: CASSGQDNSPLHF; DNA: TGTGCCAGCAGTGGACAGGATAATTCACCCCTCCACTTT
J: TRBJ1-6; size: few; D: .; V: TRBV5-1; CDR3: CASSLVGAGYYNSPLHF; DNA: TGCGCCAGCAGCTTGGTCGGGGCGGGATACTATAATTCACCCCTCCACTTT
J: TRBJ1-4; size: few; D: .; V: TRBV28; CDR3: CASRVREKLFF; DNA: TGTGCCAGTAGGGTGAGGGAAAAACTGTTTTTT
J: TRBJ1-1; size: many; D: TRBD1; V: TRBV12-3/TRBV12-4; CDR3: CASSDRGRGDSFF; DNA: TGTGCCAGCAGTGACAGGGGGCGGGGTGATTCTTTCTTT
J: TRBJ2-5; size: .; D: TRBD2; V: TRBV12-3/TRBV12-4; CDR3: CASSLPPTSGAQETQYF; DNA: TGTGCCAGCAGTTTACCGCCGACTAGCGGGGCTCAAGAGACCCAGTACTTC
J: TRBJ2-5; size: many; D: .; V: TRBV5-1; CDR3: CASSPSGTHVRETQYF; DNA: TGCGCCAGCAGCCCATCCGGGACTCACGTGAGAGAGACCCAGTACTTC
J: TRBJ2-4; size: few; D: .; V: TRBV7-2; CDR3: CASSLVWGTGTGENIQYF; DNA: TGTGCCAGCAGCTTAGTGTGGGGGACCGGGACGGGTGAAAACATTCAGTACTTC
J: TRBJ2-2; size: few; D: TRBD1; V: TRBV7-3; CDR3: CASSIQGAPGELFF; DNA: TGTGCCAGCAGCATACAGGGGGCCCCCGGGGAGCTGTTTTTT
J: TRBJ1-5; size: many; D: .; V: TRBV2; CDR3: CASRRESTQNQPQHF; DNA: TGTGCCAGCCGCAGGGAGTCTACCCAGAATCAGCCCCAGCATTTT
J: TRBJ2-2; size: many; D: TRBD2; V: TRBV7-6; CDR3: CASSFSREGANTGELFF; DNA: TGTGCCAGCAGCTTCTCCAGGGAGGGCGCGAACACCGGGGAGCTGTTTTTT
J: TRBJ1-3; size: many; D: .; V: TRBV6-2/TRBV6-3; CDR3: CASSNPGGFGNTIYF; DNA: TGTGCCAGCAGTAACCCGGGAGGGTTTGGAAACACCATATATTTT
J: TRBJ1-3; size: .; D: .; V: TRBV7-6; CDR3: CASSTGNTIYF; DNA: TGTGCCAGCAGCACTGGAAACACCATATATTTT
J: TRBJ1-5; size: few; D: .; V: TRBV20-1; CDR3: CSAREQRGNQPQHF; DNA: TGCAGTGCTAGAGAACAAAGGGGGAATCAGCCCCAGCATTTT
J: TRBJ1-2; size: many; D: .; V: TRBV10-3; CDR3: CAISRTAYGYTF; DNA: TGTGCCATCAGTCGGACAGCCTATGGCTACACCTTC
J: TRBJ2-1; size: many; D: TRBD2; V: TRBV2; CDR3: CASSPVQGWTSSAVGQFF; DNA: TGTGCCAGCAGCCCCGTACAGGGATGGACTAGCTCTGCCGTGGGGCAGTTCTTC
J: TRBJ1-4; size: few; D: .; V: TRBV19; CDR3: CASRKFRGSTNEKLFF; DNA: TGTGCCAGTAGGAAGTTCAGGGGTAGCACTAATGAAAAACTGTTTTTT
J: TRBJ2-2; size: few; D: TRBD2; V: TRBV3-1; CDR3: CASSHLAGGDTGELFF; DNA: TGTGCCAGCAGCCATCTAGCGGGGGGTGACACCGGGGAGCTGTTTTTT
J: TRBJ1-2; size: many; D: .; V: TRBV11-1; CDR3: CASSSGHYLTGNYGYTF; DNA: TGTGCCAGCAGCTCCGGACATTACCTTACAGGGAACTATGGCTACACCTTC
J: TRBJ2-1; size: few; D: .; V: TRBV5-1; CDR3: CASSPAWDEQFF; DNA: TGCGCCAGCAGCCCGGCCTGGGATGAGCAGTTCTTC
J: TRBJ1-6; size: many; D: .; V: TRBV4-3; CDR3: CASSENRESSPLHF; DNA: TGCGCCAGCAGCGAAAACAGGGAATCCTCACCCCTCCACTTT
J: TRBJ2-7; size: .; D: .; V: TRBV7-2; CDR3: CASSLEAASYEQYF; DNA: TGTGCCAGCAGCTTAGAGGCCGCCTCCTACGAGCAGTACTTC
J: TRBJ1-1; size: many; D: .; V: TRBV4-2; CDR3: CASTWAGEAFF; DNA: TGTGCCAGCACCTGGGCGGGTGAAGCTTTCTTT